These 29 T cell receptor beta chains came from one sample sequenced in a study of blood T cell repertoires in COVID-19. Method: immunoSEQ multiplex PCR; TCRdb's copy keeps in-frame clones and lacks some. The data contain about 380,000 clones, about 90% of them singletons. The sequenced material came from PBMCs or T cells enriched from blood (not recorded which). All receptors derive from a man aged 30-40 years who had recovered from COVID-19.

The J gene is TRBJ1-1, the V gene TRBV14, with D tentatively TRBD1 (5 bases). Per the germline V gene, CDR1 is SGHDN and CDR2 is FVKESK. The CDR3 runs 13 residues. Trimming stripped 5 bases from V and 1 base from J, with 8 bases between. As DNA, the CDR3 is TGTGCCAGCAGCGCTCAGGGGAACACTGAAGCTTTCTTT. The encoded protein is CASSAQGNTEAFF. Complete variable domain (other parts from reference TRBV14 and TRBJ1-1): EAGVTQFPSHSVIEKGQTVTLRCDPISGHDNLYWYRRVMGKEIKFLLHFVKESKQDESGMPNNRFLAERTGGTYSTLKVQPAELEDSGVYFCASSAQGNTEAFFGQGTRLTVV.

The chain couples TRBV9 to TRBJ2-3, with TRBD2 matching 8 bases. This CDR3 region has 15 residues. From germline, CDR1 is SGDLS and CDR2 YYNGEE. Trimming took 3 bases from V and 2 from J; bases not matched to a gene: 5. In nucleotides, the CDR3 is TGTGCCAGCAGCGCCGCGGGGGGCGTCACAGATACGCAGTATTTT. It is translated as CASSAAGGVTDTQYF. Using reference TRBV9 and TRBJ2-3 for the parts outside the CDR3, the full variable domain is DSGVTQTPKHLITATGQRVTLRCSPRSGDLSVYWYQQSLDQGLQFLIQYYNGEERAKGNILERFSAQQFPDLHSELNLSSLELGDSALYFCASSAAGGVTDTQYFGPGTRLTVL.

The J gene is TRBJ1-1, the V gene TRBV19, with TRBD1 identical over 8 bases. This CDR3 spans 15 amino acids. Per the germline V gene, CDR1 is LNHDA and CDR2 is SQIVND (reference sequence). The V gene end was trimmed by 9 bases and the J gene end by 1 base; junction bases not matched to a gene: 10. The CDR3 region is CASQDRAARNTEAFF. The DNA for the CDR3 is TGTGCCAGCCAGGACAGGGCCGCCCGGAACACTGAAGCTTTCTTT.

This rearrangement joins TRBV7-9 to TRBJ1-1, with D perhaps TRBD1 (5 bases). V was shortened by 2 bases and J by 10 bases, with 11 bases between the two germline ends. Per germline, CDR1 SEHNR and CDR2 FQNEAQ (reference sequence). This CDR3 comprises 12 residues. In nucleotides, the CDR3 is TGTGCCAGCAGCTTACAGGGAGGAGTAGCTTTCTTT. The encoded protein is CASSLQGGVAFF. Filled out from reference TRBV7-9 and TRBJ1-1, the complete variable domain reads DTGVSQNPRHKITKRGQNVTFRCDPISEHNRLYWYRQTLGQGPEFLTYFQNEAQLEKSRLLSDRFSAERPKGSFSTLEIQRTEQGDSAMYLCASSLQGGVAFFGQGTRLTVV.

The gene calls are TRBV5-1 and TRBJ2-3, with 11 positions matching TRBD1. The CDR3 is 22 residues long. Germline V gives CDR1 SGHRS, CDR2 YFSETQ. Germline trimming cut 4 bases from V and 4 bases from J; bases unmatched to any gene: 26. CDR3 bases: TGCGCCAGCAGCACACCCTTCGGGACAGGGGGAGAAGGTCCCCCAGGTCCAGATACGCAGTATTTT. It specifies CASSTPFGTGGEGPPGPDTQYF.

The rearrangement joins TRBV7-8 to TRBJ2-5; 7 bases align to TRBD2. The V gene end was trimmed by 2 bases and the J gene end by 1 base; junction bases not matched to a gene: 7. Germline V gene sequence: CDR1 SGHVS, CDR2 FQNEAQ. This CDR3 is 16 amino acids long. The CDR3, as DNA: TGTGCCAGCAGCTTATCTCTAGCGGCAACCCAAGAGACCCAGTACTTC. As protein: CASSLSLAATQETQYF.

This chain uses TRBV7-9 with TRBJ2-7; weak D call: TRBD1 (6 bases). The CDR3 runs 15 residues. V gave up 2 bases and J gave up 4 bases, with 15 bases separating them. The germline CDR1 and CDR2 sequences are SEHNR and FQNEAQ (reference sequence). The CDR3: CASSLTTGDHYEQYF. The CDR3 nucleotides read TGTGCCAGCAGCTTAACGACAGGTGATCATTACGAGCAGTACTTC. The whole variable domain, filled in from reference TRBV7-9 and TRBJ2-7, reads DTGVSQNPRHKITKRGQNVTFRCDPISEHNRLYWYRQTLGQGPEFLTYFQNEAQLEKSRLLSDRFSAERPKGSFSTLEIQRTEQGDSAMYLCASSLTTGDHYEQYFGPGTRLTVT.

V and J are TRBV5-6 and TRBJ2-2, with D perhaps matching TRBD1 (5 bases). This CDR3 has 15 residues. With 6 bases removed from V and 6 bases from J, the gap between germline ends came to 18 bases. Germline V gives CDR1 SGHDT, CDR2 YYEEEE. In DNA, the CDR3 is TGTGCCAGCAACAAATCCTGGGGCATGGCCGGGGAGCTGTTTTTT. Translation gives CASNKSWGMAGELFF.

This chain links TRBV4-1 with TRBJ1-5, with D uncertain. The V end lost 0 bases, the J end lost 4 bases, and 10 bases lay between the germline ends. The CDR3 is 15 residues long. The germline V gene encodes CDR1 MGHRA and CDR2 YSYEKL. The CDR3 protein is CASSQDGSQNQPQHF. CDR3 nucleotide sequence: TGCGCCAGCAGCCAAGATGGCAGTCAGAATCAGCCCCAGCATTTT.

V is TRBV7-2 and J is TRBJ1-2; D may be TRBD1 (6 bases). Germline lookup yields CDR1 SGHTA and CDR2 FQGNSA. The V end was cut by 5 bases, the J end by 5 bases, with 18 bases between. The CDR3 is made up of 15 amino acids. CDR3 in DNA: TGTGCCAGCAGCCCCAGAGCCGGGACAAGTTATGGCTACACCTTC. Protein sequence: CASSPRAGTSYGYTF.

This clone was counted a single time. The chain recombines TRBV28 with TRBJ2-7; 11 bases are a match to TRBD1. J was trimmed by 4 bases and V by 3 bases; bases with no gene match: 5. This CDR3 is 15 amino acids long. Looked up from germline, CDR1 is MDHEN and CDR2 is SYDVKM. CDR3 sequence: CASSFRTGGGYEQYF. CDR3 sequence (DNA): TGTGCCAGCAGTTTTCGGACAGGGGGCGGTTACGAGCAGTACTTC.

The J gene is TRBJ1-6, the V gene TRBV2; maybe TRBD1 (6 bases). Germline V gene sequence: CDR1 SNHLY, CDR2 FYNNEI. The CDR3 has 16 residues. The germline V and J ends were trimmed by 0 bases and 8 bases, with 14 bases remaining between them. The DNA of the CDR3 is TGTGCCAGCAGTGAAGCTGGCAGGGGCTACGATTCACCCCTCCACTTT. This codes for CASSEAGRGYDSPLHF.

CDR3 bases: TGTGCCAGCTCACCACTGAGTTTAGCACCAGATACGCAGTATTTT. Amino acid sequence: CASSPLSLAPDTQYF. The J gene is TRBJ2-3, the V gene TRBV18; D call uncertain. Trimming removed 1 base from V and 4 bases from J, with 12 bases in between. Looked up from germline, CDR1 is KGHSH and CDR2 is LQKENI. CDR3 length: 15 amino acids.

The chain uses TRBV5-1 and TRBJ1-1; 7 nucleotides match TRBD1. The J segment lost 6 bases and the V segment lost 0 bases, leaving 8 bases of the junction unmatched. The V gene's germline CDR1 is SGHRS and CDR2 YFSETQ. The CDR3 covers 15 residues. CDR3 loop: CASSLATSQGAEAFF. In DNA, the CDR3 is TGCGCCAGCAGCTTGGCCACCTCTCAGGGGGCTGAAGCTTTCTTT.

The rearrangement joins TRBV5-4 to TRBJ2-1; no clear D gene. The germline V and J ends were trimmed by 5 bases and 0 bases, with 15 bases remaining between them. Germline-derived CDR1 and CDR2 are SGHNT and YYREEE (reference sequence). This CDR3 region has 16 residues. CDR3 DNA sequence: TGTGCCAGCAGAACCACCCCCTACAGCTCCTACAATGAGCAGTTCTTC. Translated: CASRTTPYSSYNEQFF.

V and J are TRBV30 and TRBJ1-5; a weak D match, TRBD1 (6 bases). The CDR3 spans 14 residues. Germline CDR1 GTSNPN, CDR2 SVGIG (reference sequence). V lost 5 bases and J 4 bases, leaving 15 bases between the germline ends. CDR3 coding DNA: TGTGCCTGGGGCTTCAAAACAGGGAATCAGCCCCAGCATTTT. This codes for CAWGFKTGNQPQHF.

The chain recombines TRBV12-3 or TRBV12-4 with TRBJ1-4; tentatively, D is TRBD1 (5 bases). The CDR3 is made up of 12 amino acids. The CDR3 spells CATRGVNEKLFF. CDR3 bases: TGTGCGACCCGGGGGGTTAATGAAAAACTGTTTTTT.

This clone came up a few times. This sequence joins TRBV3-1 (or the pseudogene TRBV3-2) and TRBJ1-3, with D possibly TRBD1 on 6 matching bases. From germline, CDR1 is LGHDT and CDR2 YNNKEL (reference sequence). This CDR3 spans 15 amino acids. The V end lost 4 bases, the J end lost 0 bases, and 10 bases lay between the germline ends. CDR3 sequence: CASSPGVDSGNTIYF. The CDR3, as DNA: TGTGCCAGCAGCCCAGGGGTCGACTCTGGAAACACCATATATTTT.

The V call is TRBV7-9, the J call TRBJ2-5; maybe TRBD2 (6 bases). The CDR3 contains 18 residues. The V gene's germline CDR1 is SEHNR and CDR2 FQNEAQ (reference sequence). Trimming stripped 5 bases from V and 3 bases from J, with 25 bases between. The CDR3 is CASSTILPRTNIKETQYF. In nucleotides, the CDR3 is TGTGCCAGCAGCACTATACTTCCCCGGACTAACATTAAAGAGACCCAGTACTTC.

The genes are TRBV6-4 and TRBJ1-4; no definite D call. CDR3 length: 13 residues. V lost 10 bases and J 8 bases, leaving 17 bases between the germline ends. CDR1 is MRHNA, CDR2 SNTAGT, per germline. CDR3 in DNA: TGTGCCACAGCACGAGCGGGAGGAGAAAAACTGTTTTTT. This translates into CATARAGGEKLFF.

Concerning this clone itself: This same CDR3 is encoded by further DNA sequences in the sample. This rearrangement joins TRBV5-1 to TRBJ2-3; a possible D gene is TRBD2 (6 bases). The CDR3 runs 13 residues. Germline V gene sequence: CDR1 SGHRS, CDR2 YFSETQ. Deletions cut 0 bases from V and 6 bases from J, with 8 bases between. As DNA, the CDR3 is TGCGCCAGCAGCTTGGCGGGAGCGGATACGCAGTATTTT. It is translated as CASSLAGADTQYF. The whole variable domain, remainder taken from reference TRBV5-1 and TRBJ2-3, is KAGVTQTPRYLIKTRGQQVTLSCSPISGHRSVSWYQQTPGQGLQFLFEYFSETQRNKGNFPGRFSGRQFSNSRSEMNVSTLELGDSALYLCASSLAGADTQYFGPGTRLTVL.

This chain joins TRBV12-3 or TRBV12-4 and TRBJ1-2; D not certain. The V gene lost 8 bases and the J gene lost 2 bases, with 12 bases spanning the gap. The CDR3 length is 13 residues. The CDR3 DNA reads TGTGCCAGCTCCGAGGGAGGGAACTATGGCTACACCTTC. It encodes CASSEGGNYGYTF.

The rearrangement uses TRBV5-1 and TRBJ1-6, with D perhaps TRBD1 (6 bases). V lost 3 bases, J lost 10 bases, and 17 bases lay in between. Germline CDR1 SGHRS, CDR2 YFSETQ. This CDR3 contains 15 residues. The CDR3 region is CASSSAGGAESPLHF. CDR3 DNA: TGCGCCAGCAGCTCCGCGGGGGGGGCGGAATCACCCCTCCACTTT.

J is TRBJ2-7 and V is TRBV19; 7 bases line up with TRBD2. Unmatched junction bases numbered 6, after V lost 2 bases and J lost 2 bases. Germline-derived CDR1 and CDR2 are LNHDA and SQIVND (reference sequence). This CDR3 spans 15 amino acids. CDR3: CASSITLAEAYEQYF. In nucleotides, the CDR3 is TGTGCCAGTAGTATAACGCTAGCGGAAGCCTACGAGCAGTACTTC.

The table lists this clone with a count of one. For the CDR3, the DNA is TGCAGTGCTAGTGATCGTCAGAGACAGGAGGTAAACACTGAAGCTTTCTTT. Residues: CSASDRQRQEVNTEAFF. The rearrangement links TRBV20-1 to TRBJ1-1; perhaps TRBD1 as D (6 bases). Per the germline V gene, CDR1 is DFQATT and CDR2 is SNEGSKA (reference sequence). V lost 3 bases to trimming and J lost 2 bases, with 22 bases between them. This CDR3 contains 17 residues.

The chain has TRBV10-1 and TRBJ2-2; 10 bases agree with TRBD2. The V segment lost 4 bases and the J segment 6 bases; nucleotides outside the gene matches: 11. CDR3 length: 17 amino acids. Germline-derived CDR1 and CDR2 are WNHNN and SYGVQD (reference sequence). CDR3 amino acids: CASSGASGGPVAGELFF. CDR3 coding DNA: TGCGCCAGCAGTGGGGCTAGCGGGGGCCCCGTGGCCGGGGAGCTGTTTTTT.

This chain joins TRBV11-2 and TRBJ1-5; D is undetermined. Germline CDR1 SGHAT, CDR2 FQNNGV. The CDR3 is made up of 13 amino acids. Trimming pared 0 bases from V and 6 bases from J, leaving 6 bases between. For the CDR3, the DNA is TGTGCCAGCAGCTTAGATTATCGTCAGCCCCAGCATTTT. Translated, it gives CASSLDYRQPQHF.

This chain links TRBV18 with TRBJ1-4; D might be TRBD1 (6 bases). This CDR3 has 13 residues. Trimming removed 3 bases at V and 8 bases at J, with 10 bases between. The germline V gene has CDR1 KGHSH and CDR2 LQKENI. The CDR3 coding sequence is TGTGCCAGCTCACCGACAGGCTTAGAAAAACTGTTTTTT. Its protein product is CASSPTGLEKLFF.

The V and J genes are TRBV7-9 and TRBJ1-1; D may be TRBD1 (5 bases). CDR1 and CDR2 (germline): SEHNR, FQNEAQ (reference sequence). CDR3 size: 15 residues. V lost 4 bases and J lost 5, with 17 bases in between. In DNA, the CDR3 is TGTGCCAGCAGCTCGAGCGGGGCGGGGAAAACTGAAGCTTTCTTT. Translated: CASSSSGAGKTEAFF.